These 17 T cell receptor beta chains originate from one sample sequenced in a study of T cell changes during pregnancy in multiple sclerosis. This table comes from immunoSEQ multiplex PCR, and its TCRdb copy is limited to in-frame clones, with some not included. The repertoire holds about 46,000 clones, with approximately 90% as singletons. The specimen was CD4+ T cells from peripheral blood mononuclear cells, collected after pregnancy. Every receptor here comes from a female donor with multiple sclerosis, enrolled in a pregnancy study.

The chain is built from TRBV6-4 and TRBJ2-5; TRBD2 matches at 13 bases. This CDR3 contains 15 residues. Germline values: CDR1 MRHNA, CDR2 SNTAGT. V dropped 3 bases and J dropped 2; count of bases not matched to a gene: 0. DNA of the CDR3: TGTGCCAGCAGTGAACTAGCGGGAGGGCAAGAGACCCAGTACTTC. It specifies CASSELAGGQETQYF.

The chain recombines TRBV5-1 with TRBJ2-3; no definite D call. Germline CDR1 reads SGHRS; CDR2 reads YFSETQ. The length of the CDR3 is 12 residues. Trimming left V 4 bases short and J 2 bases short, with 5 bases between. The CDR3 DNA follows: TGCGCCAGCAGCCCCAACACAGATACGCAGTATTTT. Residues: CASSPNTDTQYF.

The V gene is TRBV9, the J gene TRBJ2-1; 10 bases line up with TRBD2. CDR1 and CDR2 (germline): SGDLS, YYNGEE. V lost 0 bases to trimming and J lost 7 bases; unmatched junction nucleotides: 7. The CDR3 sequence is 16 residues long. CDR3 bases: TGTGCCAGCAGCGTAGGTCCTAGCGGGAGTCAAAATGAGCAGTTCTTC. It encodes CASSVGPSGSQNEQFF.

The CDR3 spells CASSIYTGTQSNYEQYF. DNA for the CDR3: TGTGCCAGTAGTATTTATACAGGAACACAAAGTAATTACGAGCAGTACTTC. The rearrangement links TRBV19 to TRBJ2-7; D may be TRBD1 (5 bases). This CDR3 is 17 amino acids long. V dropped 3 bases and J dropped 4 bases, with 22 bases sitting between them. The germline V gene has CDR1 LNHDA and CDR2 SQIVND (reference sequence).

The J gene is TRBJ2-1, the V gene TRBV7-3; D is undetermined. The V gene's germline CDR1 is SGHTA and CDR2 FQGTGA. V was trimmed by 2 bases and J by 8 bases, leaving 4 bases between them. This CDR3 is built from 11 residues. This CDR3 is CASSLGDEQFF. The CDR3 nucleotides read TGTGCCAGCAGCTTAGGAGATGAGCAGTTCTTC. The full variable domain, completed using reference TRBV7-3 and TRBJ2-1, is GAGVSQTPSNKVTEKGKYVELRCDPISGHTALYWYRQSLGQGPEFLIYFQGTGAADDSGLPNDRFFAVRPEGSVSTLKIQRTERGDSAVYLCASSLGDEQFFGPGTRLTVL.

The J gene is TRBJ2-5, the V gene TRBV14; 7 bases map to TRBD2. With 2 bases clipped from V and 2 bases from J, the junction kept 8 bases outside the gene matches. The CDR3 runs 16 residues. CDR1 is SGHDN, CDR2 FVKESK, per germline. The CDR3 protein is CASSQWASGPQETQYF. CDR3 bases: TGTGCCAGCAGCCAATGGGCTAGCGGACCTCAAGAGACCCAGTACTTC.

CDR3 region: CASSLDSRTGELFF. The CDR3 bases are TGCGCCAGCAGCTTGGACAGCCGCACCGGGGAGCTGTTTTTT. The gene calls are TRBV5-1 and TRBJ2-2, with D unclear. In germline, CDR1 is SGHRS, CDR2 YFSETQ. Trimming removed 0 bases at V and 4 bases at J, with 7 bases between. There are 14 residues in the CDR3.

CDR3 nucleotides: TGTGCCAGCAGCGTAGCTGGGGTGGGACAGGGTGACGAAAAACTGTTTTTT. Its translation: CASSVAGVGQGDEKLFF. The chain has TRBV9 and TRBJ1-4; 9 nucleotides line up with TRBD1. There are 17 residues in the CDR3. The germline CDR1 and CDR2 sequences are SGDLS and YYNGEE. The trim removed 0 bases at V and 8 bases at J, leaving 11 bases unmatched.

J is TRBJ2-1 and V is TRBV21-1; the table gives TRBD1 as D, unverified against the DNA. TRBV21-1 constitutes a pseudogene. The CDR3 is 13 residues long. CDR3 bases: TGTGCCAGCATCCCCAGGGGTAAGAATGAGCAGTTCTTC. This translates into CASIPRGKNEQFF.

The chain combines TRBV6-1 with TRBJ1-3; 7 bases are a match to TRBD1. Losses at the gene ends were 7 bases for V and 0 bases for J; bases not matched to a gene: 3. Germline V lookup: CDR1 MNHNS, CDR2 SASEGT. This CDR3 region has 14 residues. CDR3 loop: CASIQGVSGNTIYF. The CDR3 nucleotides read TGTGCCAGCATTCAGGGGGTCTCTGGAAACACCATATATTTT.

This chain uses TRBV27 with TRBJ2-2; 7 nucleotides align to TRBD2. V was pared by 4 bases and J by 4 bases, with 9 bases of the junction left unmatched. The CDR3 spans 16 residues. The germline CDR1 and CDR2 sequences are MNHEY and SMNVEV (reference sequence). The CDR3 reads CASSSSPGGGTGELFF. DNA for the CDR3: TGTGCCAGCAGTTCCTCCCCGGGCGGGGGCACCGGGGAGCTGTTTTTT.

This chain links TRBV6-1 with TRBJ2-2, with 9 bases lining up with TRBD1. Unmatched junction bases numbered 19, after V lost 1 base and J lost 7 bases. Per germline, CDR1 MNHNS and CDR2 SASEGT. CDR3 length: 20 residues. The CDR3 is CASSEVPVMTGGIRGGELFF. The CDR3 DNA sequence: TGTGCCAGCAGTGAAGTCCCGGTCATGACAGGGGGGATAAGAGGCGGGGAGCTGTTTTTT.

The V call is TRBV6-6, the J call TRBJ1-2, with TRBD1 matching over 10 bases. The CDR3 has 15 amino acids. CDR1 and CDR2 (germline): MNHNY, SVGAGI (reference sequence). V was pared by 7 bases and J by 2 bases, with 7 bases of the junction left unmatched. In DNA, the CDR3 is TGTGCCAGCACCTCTAGGACAGGGGGGAACTATGGCTACACCTTC. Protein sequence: CASTSRTGGNYGYTF.

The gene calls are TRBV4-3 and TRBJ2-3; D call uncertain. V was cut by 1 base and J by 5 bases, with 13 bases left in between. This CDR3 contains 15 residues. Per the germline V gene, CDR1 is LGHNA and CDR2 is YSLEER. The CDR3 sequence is CASSQASTLRDTQYF. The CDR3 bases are TGCGCCAGCAGCCAAGCCTCGACTCTAAGAGATACGCAGTATTTT.

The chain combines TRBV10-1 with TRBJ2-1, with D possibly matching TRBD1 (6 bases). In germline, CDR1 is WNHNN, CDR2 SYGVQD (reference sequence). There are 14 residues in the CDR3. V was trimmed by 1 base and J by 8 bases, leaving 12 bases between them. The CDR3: CASSELPQGDEQFF. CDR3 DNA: TGCGCCAGCAGTGAGTTACCACAGGGTGATGAGCAGTTCTTC.

Here the CDR3 DNA reads TGTGCCAGCAGTTTCGACAGGGTGTCCACTGAAGCTTTCTTT. Translation gives CASSFDRVSTEAFF. The V call is TRBV28, the J call TRBJ1-1; 7 bases match TRBD1. The junction had 5 bases not matched to a gene; V was cut back by 3 bases and J by 4 bases. The CDR3 has 14 residues. Germline values: CDR1 MDHEN, CDR2 SYDVKM. The full variable domain, rest sourced from reference TRBV28 and TRBJ1-1, is DVKVTQSSRYLVKRTGEKVFLECVQDMDHENMFWYRQDPGLGLRLIYFSYDVKMKEKGDIPEGYSVSREKKERFSLILESASTNQTSMYLCASSFDRVSTEAFFGQGTRLTVV.

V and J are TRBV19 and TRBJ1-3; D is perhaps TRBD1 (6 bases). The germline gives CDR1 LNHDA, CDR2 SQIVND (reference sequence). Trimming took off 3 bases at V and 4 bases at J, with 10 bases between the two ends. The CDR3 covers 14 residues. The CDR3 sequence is CASSISTGGNTIYF. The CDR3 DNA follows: TGTGCCAGTAGTATTTCGACAGGAGGAAACACCATATATTTT.